Below are 25 T cell receptor beta chains sequenced from a single sample in a study of blood T cell repertoires in COVID-19. TCRdb keeps only in-frame clones here, not all; method: immunoSEQ multiplex PCR. The sample records under 140,000 clones, about 85% being singletons. The sequencing input was peripheral blood. The receptors stem from a human donor in a cohort sampled during active COVID-19.

Only a few counts were recorded for this clone. This chain links TRBV6-5 with TRBJ2-1, with D possibly TRBD2 on 7 matching bases. The CDR3 is 16 residues long. CDR1 is MNHEY and CDR2 is SVGAGI in the germline V gene. Trimming took off 0 bases at V and 4 bases at J, with 13 bases between the two ends. The CDR3 region is CASSYSGGGSYNEQFF. As DNA, the CDR3 is TGTGCCAGCAGTTACTCGGGGGGGGGCTCGTACAATGAGCAGTTCTTC.

The chain employs TRBV5-1 and TRBJ1-4; 10 positions match TRBD1. Germline CDR1 is SGHRS and CDR2 is YFSETQ. This CDR3 contains 15 residues. After removal of 4 bases from V and 8 bases from J, the junction contained 8 bases not matched to a gene. The CDR3 DNA is TGCGCCAGCAGCGGGACAGGGGCCAAGGAAGAAAAACTGTTTTTT. Translating it yields CASSGTGAKEEKLFF.

The genes are TRBV30 and TRBJ2-7, with unresolved D. Germline lookup yields CDR1 GTSNPN and CDR2 SVGIG (reference sequence). This CDR3 region has 11 residues. V was pared by 2 bases and J by 7 bases, with 9 bases between. CDR3 amino acids: CAWSHPVEQYF. The CDR3 DNA follows: TGTGCCTGGAGTCATCCAGTGGAGCAGTACTTC. Filled out from reference TRBV30 and TRBJ2-7, the complete variable domain reads SQTIHQWPATLVQPVGSPLSLECTVEGTSNPNLYWYRQAAGRGLQLLFYSVGIGQISSEVPQNLSASRPQDRQFILSSKKLLLSDSGFYLCAWSHPVEQYFGPGTRLTVT.

As regards this clone: Other DNA sequences of this sample code for an identical CDR3. The chain has TRBV9 and TRBJ2-7, with 9 bases lining up with TRBD1. CDR1 is SGDLS and CDR2 is YYNGEE in the germline V gene. CDR3 length equals 14 residues. V shed 0 bases, J shed 6 bases, and the junction held 4 bases outside the gene matches. This CDR3 is CASSVGDRVGEQYF. The CDR3 DNA sequence: TGTGCCAGCAGCGTAGGGGACAGGGTGGGCGAGCAGTACTTC.

This clone has more than one count but fewer than ten. Additional DNA sequences in this sample encode the identical CDR3. The chain recombines TRBV18 with TRBJ1-3, with D maybe TRBD1 (6 bases). Germline CDR1 KGHSH, CDR2 LQKENI. V was trimmed by 6 bases and J by 0 bases, leaving 12 bases between them. The CDR3 consists of 15 residues. In DNA form, the CDR3 reads TGTGCCAGCTCTCAACAGGGCAGCTCTGGAAACACCATATATTTT. Translation gives CASSQQGSSGNTIYF.

This clone occurred a few times. The CDR3 reads CATSREPRTEAFF. The CDR3 region has the DNA TGTGCCACCAGCAGAGAACCCAGGACTGAAGCTTTCTTT. The chain employs TRBV15 and TRBJ1-1; D remains unclear. The CDR3 consists of 13 residues. Deletions cut 0 bases from V and 5 bases from J, with 7 bases between. CDR1 is LNHNV, CDR2 YYDKDF, per germline (reference sequence).

V and J are TRBV27 and TRBJ1-5; perhaps TRBD1 as D (5 bases). CDR1 and CDR2 (germline): MNHEY, SMNVEV (reference sequence). Trimming left V 2 bases short and J 6 bases short, with 14 bases between. The length of the CDR3 is 15 residues. The CDR3 loop reads CASSLTAGPFQPQHF. CDR3 nucleotides: TGTGCCAGCAGTTTAACGGCAGGGCCGTTTCAGCCCCAGCATTTT.

The chain combines TRBV27 with TRBJ2-7; 9 bases fit TRBD1. The V gene end was trimmed by 0 bases and the J gene end by 6 bases; junction bases not matched to a gene: 3. The CDR3 consists of 14 residues. CDR1 is MNHEY, CDR2 SMNVEV, per germline (reference sequence). This CDR3 is CASSLSTTGGEQYF. The CDR3 DNA follows: TGTGCCAGCAGTTTATCGACGACAGGGGGCGAGCAGTACTTC.

The V gene is TRBV19, the J gene TRBJ1-2; 8 bases line up with TRBD1. Germline CDR1 and CDR2: LNHDA and SQIVND (reference sequence). This CDR3 has 15 amino acids. V gave up 7 bases and J gave up 0 bases; unmatched junction bases: 7. CDR3 bases: TGTGCCAGTATGATGGCAGGGGGCTCTAACTATGGCTACACCTTC. Residues: CASMMAGGSNYGYTF.

This sequence joins TRBV30 and TRBJ2-1; 8 bases map to TRBD2. Germline trimming cut 0 bases from V and 7 bases from J; bases unmatched to any gene: 11. Germline assignment: CDR1 GTSNPN and CDR2 SVGIG (reference sequence). This CDR3 spans 16 amino acids. This chain's CDR3 is CAWSVSASGRGNEQFF. CDR3 DNA sequence: TGTGCCTGGAGTGTAAGCGCCAGCGGGAGAGGTAATGAGCAGTTCTTC.

In its sample, this clone was seen once. The CDR3 sequence: CASSLRTPGLAKNIQYF. The CDR3 DNA sequence: TGTGCCAGCAGCTTAAGGACTCCGGGACTAGCCAAAAACATTCAGTACTTC. The chain joins TRBV7-2 to TRBJ2-4, with D possibly matching TRBD2 (6 bases). Germline V gives CDR1 SGHTA, CDR2 FQGNSA. Between the trimmed V and J ends, which lost 2 bases and 0 bases, there was a span of 14 bases. The length of the CDR3 is 17 residues. Together with reference TRBV7-2 and TRBJ2-4, the CDR3 gives the full variable domain: GAGVSQSPSNKVTEKGKDVELRCDPISGHTALYWYRQSLGQGLEFLIYFQGNSAPDKSGLPSDRFSAERTGGSVSTLTIQRTQQEDSAVYLCASSLRTPGLAKNIQYFGAGTRLSVL.

This chain connects TRBV6-5 to TRBJ2-7; 9 bases align to TRBD1. The J segment lost 2 bases and the V segment lost 6 bases, leaving 8 bases of the junction unmatched. CDR1 and CDR2 from the germline V gene are MNHEY and SVGAGI. This CDR3 is built from 15 residues. CDR3 coding DNA: TGTGCCAGCAGAAAAACCGGGACAGGGCCCTACGAGCAGTACTTC. Translated: CASRKTGTGPYEQYF.

This chain uses TRBV19 with TRBJ1-1, with D tentatively TRBD1 (6 bases). Per the germline V gene, CDR1 is LNHDA and CDR2 is SQIVND (reference sequence). The V end was cut by 4 bases, the J end by 3 bases, with 15 bases between. This CDR3 spans 15 amino acids. This CDR3 is CASSRRRDTDTEAFF. The CDR3 bases are TGTGCCAGTAGTAGAAGAAGGGACACAGACACTGAAGCTTTCTTT. The whole variable domain, remainder taken from reference TRBV19 and TRBJ1-1, is DGGITQSPKYLFRKEGQNVTLSCEQNLNHDAMYWYRQDPGQGLRLIYYSQIVNDFQKGDIAEGYSVSREKKESFPLTVTSAQKNPTAFYLCASSRRRDTDTEAFFGQGTRLTVV.

The table lists this clone with a count of one. The genes are TRBV7-2 and TRBJ2-2, with D perhaps TRBD2 (5 bases). The V end lost 2 bases, the J end lost 6 bases, and 7 bases lay between the germline ends. In germline, CDR1 is SGHTA, CDR2 FQGNSA. The CDR3 extends over 13 amino acids. CDR3 sequence reads: CASSLPSSGELFF. DNA of the CDR3: TGTGCCAGCAGCTTACCTAGCTCCGGGGAGCTGTTTTTT. Drawing the rest from reference TRBV7-2 and TRBJ2-2, the complete variable domain is GAGVSQSPSNKVTEKGKDVELRCDPISGHTALYWYRQSLGQGLEFLIYFQGNSAPDKSGLPSDRFSAERTGGSVSTLTIQRTQQEDSAVYLCASSLPSSGELFFGEGSRLTVL.

J is TRBJ2-4 and V is TRBV20-1; D is possibly TRBD2 (6 bases). Trimming removed 5 bases from V and 8 bases from J, with 10 bases in between. CDR1 DFQATT and CDR2 SNEGSKA come from the germline V gene (reference sequence). The CDR3 contains 11 residues. As DNA, the CDR3 is TGCAGTGCTGGAGGGACTGACATTCAGTACTTC. Translated, it gives CSAGGTDIQYF.

The chain combines TRBV6-1 with TRBJ1-3; D unresolved. This CDR3 has 18 residues. V dropped 2 bases and J dropped 0 bases, with 17 bases sitting between them. Per germline, CDR1 MNHNS and CDR2 SASEGT. The CDR3 DNA reads TGTGCCAGCAGTGAACGATCGGGATTTTCTAGCTCTGGAAACACCATATATTTT. Its protein is CASSERSGFSSSGNTIYF.

CDR3 sequence (DNA): TGTGCCAGCAATCCAGCCGCAGCGACTAACTATGGCTACACCTTC. Residues: CASNPAAATNYGYTF. The chain carries TRBV6-5 and TRBJ1-2; no clear D gene. Between the trimmed V and J ends, which lost 7 bases and 0 bases, there was a span of 15 bases. Germline V lookup: CDR1 MNHEY, CDR2 SVGAGI. The CDR3 loop spans 15 amino acids.

This chain's CDR3 is CASSASPIFGELFF. CDR3 sequence (DNA): TGTGCCAGCAGCGCCAGTCCCATCTTTGGGGAGCTGTTTTTT. The gene calls are TRBV11-3 and TRBJ2-2; D uncertain. CDR1 and CDR2 from the germline V gene are SGHNT and YENEEA. V dropped 5 bases and J dropped 8 bases, with 15 bases sitting between them. The CDR3 is 14 amino acids.

V gene TRBV27 combines with J gene TRBJ1-1; D is unresolved. CDR1 is MNHEY, CDR2 SMNVEV, per germline (reference sequence). V lost 8 bases to trimming and J lost 4 bases, with 17 bases between them. CDR3 length equals 14 residues. The CDR3 DNA follows: TGTGCCAGCGCCATCCGGCCAGCGGTCACTGAAGCTTTCTTT. Translated, it gives CASAIRPAVTEAFF.

J is TRBJ2-1 and V is TRBV5-6, with TRBD1 identical over 9 bases. Germline CDR1 and CDR2: SGHDT and YYEEEE. The CDR3 sequence is 15 residues long. The V segment lost 0 bases and the J segment 12 bases; nucleotides outside the gene matches: 10. CDR3 loop: CASSLVGTGQLVQFF. DNA for the CDR3: TGTGCCAGCAGCTTGGTTGGGACAGGGCAACTAGTGCAGTTCTTC.

About this clone itself: The sample carries other DNA sequences with the same CDR3. This chain uses TRBV6-2 or TRBV6-3 with TRBJ1-2, with 8 positions matching TRBD1. Unmatched junction bases numbered 8, after V lost 6 bases and J lost 5 bases. This CDR3 spans 14 amino acids. The germline CDR1 and CDR2 sequences are MNHEY and SVGEGT. This CDR3 reads CASSSGQGGYGYTF. The CDR3, as DNA: TGTGCCAGCAGCTCCGGACAGGGCGGATATGGCTACACCTTC.

This clone has a handful of counts. The DNA of the CDR3 is TGTGCCAGCAGCACGCGGACAGGGGTTAACTATGGCTACACCTTC. This gives the protein CASSTRTGVNYGYTF. The chain has TRBV5-8 and TRBJ1-2; 9 bases are shared with TRBD1. The germline gives CDR1 SGHTS, CDR2 YDEGEE. This CDR3 contains 15 residues. V lost 4 bases, J lost 1 base, and 5 bases stayed unmatched.

The chain carries TRBV28 and TRBJ1-4; 7 bases are a match to TRBD1. The ends lost 5 bases at V and 5 bases at J; junction bases unmatched: 11. Germline lookup yields CDR1 MDHEN and CDR2 SYDVKM. The CDR3 length is 16 residues. CDR3 DNA: TGTGCCAGCAGTACCCAGACAGGGCCAAAGAATGAAAAACTGTTTTTT. This encodes CASSTQTGPKNEKLFF.

The J gene is TRBJ2-1, the V gene TRBV13, with 10 bases fitting TRBD2. CDR3 size: 21 residues. The germline V gene has CDR1 PRHDT and CDR2 FYEKMQ (reference sequence). The ends lost 3 bases at V and 0 bases at J; junction bases unmatched: 17. In nucleotides, the CDR3 is TGTGCCAGCAGCTTTCTCCTTTCCGGGACTAGCGCGAGGAGCTCCTACAATGAGCAGTTCTTC. Translation: CASSFLLSGTSARSSYNEQFF.

The V and J genes are TRBV5-1 and TRBJ2-1, with D possibly matching TRBD2 (6 bases). The germline V gene has CDR1 SGHRS and CDR2 YFSETQ. The germline V and J ends were trimmed by 0 bases and 8 bases, with 18 bases remaining between them. The length of the CDR3 is 16 residues. The CDR3 nucleotides are TGCGCCAGCAGCTTGGGAGCGGGCTCCGAGATGTATGAGCAGTTCTTC. This gives the protein CASSLGAGSEMYEQFF.